This T cell receptor (beta chain) originates from a study of vaccination effects on CD4 cells after COVID-19. Before sequencing, viral peptide pools were used by the ViraFEST assay to expand antigen-specific CD4+ T cells. Once cultured for approximately ten days, the cells underwent separation to obtain CD4+ T cells. No vaccinee had earlier SARS-CoV-2 infection, and nucleocapsid antibodies were negative. Whole-study results and caveats: Whether induced by infection or by vaccine, clones showed marked clonal contraction late after vaccination.

About this clone itself: As yet, its antigen is unknown.

V lost 0 bases to trimming and J lost 2 bases; unmatched junction nucleotides: 4. The CDR3 totals 16 residues. Germline CDR1 MGHRA, CDR2 YSYEKL. Sequenced by immunoSEQ multiplex PCR; TCRdb stores in-frame clones only, minus some. Altogether 55,000 to 80,000 clones are present, 75% to 85% being singletons, with the ten largest covering 9% to 15%. V is TRBV4-1 and J is TRBJ2-1, with TRBD2 matching 7 bases. The sequence was obtained from a human donor who received a COVID-19 vaccine. Sequenced material: CD4+ T cells from PBMCs cultured with SARS-CoV-2 spike peptides, taken before COVID-19 vaccination. The DNA of the CDR3 is TGCGCCAGCAGCCAAGACTCGGGGGGTACCTACAATGAGCAGTTCTTC. It yields the protein CASSQDSGGTYNEQFF.